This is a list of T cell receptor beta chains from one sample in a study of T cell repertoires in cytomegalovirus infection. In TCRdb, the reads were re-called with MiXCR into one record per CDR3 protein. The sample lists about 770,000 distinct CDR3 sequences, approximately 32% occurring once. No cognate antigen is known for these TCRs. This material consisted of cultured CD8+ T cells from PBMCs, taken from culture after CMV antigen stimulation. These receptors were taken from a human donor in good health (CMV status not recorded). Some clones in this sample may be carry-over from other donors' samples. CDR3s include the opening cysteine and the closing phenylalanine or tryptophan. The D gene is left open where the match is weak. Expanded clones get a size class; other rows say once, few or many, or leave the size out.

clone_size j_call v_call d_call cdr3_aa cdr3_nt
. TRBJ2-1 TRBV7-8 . CASSLKPGPSAGNNEQFF TGTGCCAGCAGCTTGAAACCGGGTCCCTCGGCTGGTAACAATGAGCAGTTCTTC
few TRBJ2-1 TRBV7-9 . CASSAPAGTAQNEQFF TGTGCCAGCAGCGCCCCTGCCGGAACTGCGCAGAATGAGCAGTTCTTC
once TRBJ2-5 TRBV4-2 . CASSRGGGYQETQYF TGTGCCAGCAGCCGGGGAGGGGGCTACCAAGAGACCCAGTACTTC
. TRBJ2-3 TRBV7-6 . CASRFDSTDTQYF TGTGCCAGCAGATTTGACAGCACAGATACGCAGTATTTT
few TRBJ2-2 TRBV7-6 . CASSEPRDFNANTGELFF TGTGCCAGCAGCGAACCAAGGGACTTTAACGCGAACACCGGGGAGCTGTTTTTT
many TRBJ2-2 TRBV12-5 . CASGLFPGGENTGELFF TGTGCTAGTGGTTTATTCCCTGGCGGGGAAAACACCGGGGAGCTGTTTTTT
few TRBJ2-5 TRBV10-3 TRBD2 CAISAGLAGASRSETQYF TGTGCCATCAGTGCCGGACTAGCGGGGGCCTCCAGGTCAGAGACCCAGTACTTC
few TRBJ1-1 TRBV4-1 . CASSQVVGRYTEAFF TGTGCCAGCAGCCAAGTCGTGGGCAGGTACACTGAAGCTTTCTTT
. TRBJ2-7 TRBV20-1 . CSARDRKGAREQYF TGCAGTGCTAGAGATCGGAAGGGCGCAAGGGAGCAGTACTTC
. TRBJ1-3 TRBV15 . CATSRDRGRVGNTIYF TGTGCCACCAGCAGAGATCGAGGACGGGTAGGAAACACCATATATTTT
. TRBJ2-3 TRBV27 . CASSLRTGRLDTQYF TGTGCCAGCAGTCTCCGAACAGGGAGATTGGATACGCAGTATTTT
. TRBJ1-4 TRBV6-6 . CASIGRGGSEKLFF TGTGCCAGCATTGGGAGAGGCGGGTCGGAAAAACTGTTTTTT
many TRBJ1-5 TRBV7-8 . CASSPEIYSNQPQHF TGTGCCAGCAGCCCAGAGATTTATAGCAATCAGCCCCAGCATTTT
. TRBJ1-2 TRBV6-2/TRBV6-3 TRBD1 CASSTPTGPYGYTF TGTGCCAGCAGTACACCGACAGGGCCCTATGGCTACACCTTC
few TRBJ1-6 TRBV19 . CASRVGGSILPLHF TGTGCCAGTAGGGTCGGGGGCAGTATTTTACCCCTCCACTTT
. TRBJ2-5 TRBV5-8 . CASSLAWGMGQETQYF TGTGCCAGCAGCTTGGCCTGGGGGATGGGCCAAGAGACCCAGTACTTC
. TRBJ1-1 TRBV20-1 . CSAPVGRERRRTEAFF TGCAGTGCGCCCGTGGGGCGGGAGAGAAGGAGGACTGAAGCTTTCTTT
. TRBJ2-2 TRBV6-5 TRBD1 CASSTTGGNGELFF TGTGCCAGCAGTACTACAGGGGGGAACGGGGAGCTGTTTTTT
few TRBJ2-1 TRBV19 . CASSITNRYSYNEQFF TGTGCCAGTAGTATAACCAACCGATACTCCTACAATGAGCAGTTCTTC
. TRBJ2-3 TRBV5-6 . CASSWGTRGDTQYF TGTGCCAGCAGCTGGGGGACGCGAGGAGATACGCAGTATTTT
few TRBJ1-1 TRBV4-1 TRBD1 CASSQPGTDLEAFF TGCGCCAGCAGCCAACCCGGGACAGATCTAGAAGCTTTCTTT
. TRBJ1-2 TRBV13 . CASSQDRNPYYGYTF TGTGCCAGCAGTCAAGACAGGAACCCTTACTATGGCTACACCTTC
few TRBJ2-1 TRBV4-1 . CASSPIIIRRDNEQFF TGCGCCAGCAGCCCTATCATTATCCGTCGAGACAATGAGCAGTTCTTC
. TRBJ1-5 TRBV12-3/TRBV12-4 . CASSLGPAQPQHF TGTGCCAGCAGTTTGGGCCCGGCCCAGCCCCAGCATTTT
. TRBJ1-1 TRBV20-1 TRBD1 CSARSQGATEAFF TGCAGTGCTAGAAGTCAGGGGGCCACTGAAGCTTTCTTT
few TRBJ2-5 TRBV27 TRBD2 CASSLIRSGGYQETQYF TGTGCCAGCAGTTTAATAAGGAGCGGGGGGTACCAAGAGACCCAGTACTTC